The rows below give T cell receptor beta chains drawn from one sample of a study of T cell changes during pregnancy in multiple sclerosis. TCRdb's copy holds only in-frame clones and misses some; the assay was immunoSEQ multiplex PCR. The table has about 67,000 clones, over 80% seen once; the top ten hold around 2.8%. The source was peripheral blood, collected in the second trimester of pregnancy. Receptor source: a female donor in good health, enrolled as a control in a pregnancy study. Each CDR3 is given without its conserved first and last residue. Fields, in order: J gene, CDR3 length, V gene, clone size, CDR3 protein. Rows give clone size only sometimes, using once, few, many, or a class for an expanded clone.

j_call: TRBJ1-5
cdr3_length: 10
v_call: TRBV2
clone_size: NA
cdr3_aa: ASRGTNQPQH

j_call: TRBJ2-6
cdr3_length: 16
v_call: TRBV7-9
clone_size: NA
cdr3_aa: ASSFRTGQPSGANVLT

j_call: TRBJ2-7
cdr3_length: 11
v_call: TRBV7-6
clone_size: once
cdr3_aa: ASSRGPETEQY

j_call: TRBJ1-4
cdr3_length: 12
v_call: TRBV27
clone_size: NA
cdr3_aa: ASTRTGGLEKLF

j_call: TRBJ1-4
cdr3_length: 13
v_call: TRBV19
clone_size: NA
cdr3_aa: ASSEGGQGNEKLF

j_call: TRBJ2-3
cdr3_length: 12
v_call: TRBV6-1
clone_size: few
cdr3_aa: ASTWDRSTDTQY

j_call: TRBJ1-2
cdr3_length: 13
v_call: TRBV2
clone_size: NA
cdr3_aa: ASSEGRRANYGYT

j_call: TRBJ2-2
cdr3_length: 12
v_call: TRBV6-4
clone_size: NA
cdr3_aa: ASSEAGGTGELF

j_call: TRBJ1-2
cdr3_length: 12
v_call: TRBV2
clone_size: NA
cdr3_aa: ASSEASQGRGYT

j_call: TRBJ1-6
cdr3_length: 10
v_call: TRBV6-5
clone_size: few
cdr3_aa: ASRTVLSPLH

j_call: TRBJ2-7
cdr3_length: 10
v_call: TRBV28
clone_size: once
cdr3_aa: ASIAPRGEQY

j_call: TRBJ2-3
cdr3_length: 12
v_call: TRBV11-2
clone_size: NA
cdr3_aa: ASSLRLAPDTQY

j_call: TRBJ2-1
cdr3_length: 15
v_call: TRBV5-4
clone_size: once
cdr3_aa: ASSRTSGRSGYNEQF

j_call: TRBJ2-3
cdr3_length: 16
v_call: TRBV23-1
clone_size: NA
cdr3_aa: ASSPGLAGECGVDTQY

j_call: TRBJ2-1
cdr3_length: 13
v_call: TRBV6-1
clone_size: NA
cdr3_aa: ASSAAGTSRYEQF

j_call: TRBJ1-2
cdr3_length: 15
v_call: TRBV2
clone_size: once
cdr3_aa: ASSESQGAWLGYGYT

j_call: TRBJ2-6
cdr3_length: 14
v_call: TRBV6-5
clone_size: NA
cdr3_aa: ASSYSRRSGANVLT

j_call: TRBJ1-2
cdr3_length: 11
v_call: TRBV28
clone_size: once
cdr3_aa: AVKQGRNYGYT

j_call: TRBJ2-2
cdr3_length: 9
v_call: TRBV30
clone_size: NA
cdr3_aa: AWRATGELF

j_call: TRBJ1-1
cdr3_length: 13
v_call: TRBV27
clone_size: NA
cdr3_aa: ASSVGTGGITEAF

j_call: TRBJ1-1
cdr3_length: 12
v_call: TRBV28
clone_size: NA
cdr3_aa: ASSLKTRNTEAF

j_call: TRBJ2-1
cdr3_length: 13
v_call: TRBV27
clone_size: NA
cdr3_aa: ASSSLAGAHNEQF

j_call: TRBJ1-5
cdr3_length: 14
v_call: TRBV5-5
clone_size: NA
cdr3_aa: ASSVMAGVGNQPQH

j_call: TRBJ2-1
cdr3_length: 11
v_call: TRBV10-2
clone_size: NA
cdr3_aa: AASRVGYNEQF

j_call: TRBJ1-5
cdr3_length: 13
v_call: TRBV30
clone_size: once
cdr3_aa: AWSPQGSNNQPQH

j_call: TRBJ2-3
cdr3_length: 13
v_call: TRBV30
clone_size: NA
cdr3_aa: AWSSSGLSTDTQY

j_call: TRBJ2-5
cdr3_length: 13
v_call: TRBV9
clone_size: NA
cdr3_aa: ASSPQPTSLETQY

j_call: TRBJ1-2
cdr3_length: 11
v_call: TRBV5-1
clone_size: NA
cdr3_aa: ARGIRDRRGYT